Listed below are T cell receptor beta chains from one sample, sequenced in a study of blood T cell repertoires in COVID-19. Libraries were prepared by immunoSEQ multiplex PCR; TCRdb keeps only in-frame clonotypes and omits some of them. The repertoire holds 270,000 or so clones, approximately 91% seen once, with less than 1% in the top ten. Sequencing used peripheral blood. The receptors were sampled from a woman in her thirties or forties who had recovered from COVID-19. Each CDR3 is given with its conserved first and last residue. D genes are given only for firm matches. Size is omitted from some rows. Given values are once, few, many or a class for expanded clones.

V gene,clone size,J gene,D gene,CDR3 DNA,CDR3 protein
TRBV6-6,.,TRBJ2-7,.,TGTGCCAGCAGCGACAATAACCGCGAGCAGTACTTC,CASSDNNREQYF
TRBV7-2,.,TRBJ2-7,TRBD1,TGTGCCAGCAGCTGGGGACAGGGAGACTACGAGCAGTACTTC,CASSWGQGDYEQYF
TRBV19,once,TRBJ1-3,TRBD1,TGTGCCAGTAATAGCCCGACAGGGGTTGGAAACACCATATATTTT,CASNSPTGVGNTIYF
TRBV28,.,TRBJ1-6,.,TGTGCCAGCAGCTATCGGCAAGACTCGGTCCCCGGCTCCGGCTGGCATTCACCCCTCCACTTT,CASSYRQDSVPGSGWHSPLHF
TRBV10-3,few,TRBJ2-2,.,TGTGCCATCAGTGAGATAGAAGCGAGCGACACCGGGGAGCTGTTTTTT,CAISEIEASDTGELFF
TRBV19,.,TRBJ2-3,.,TGTGCCAGTAGCATACAGACTACAGATACGCAGTATTTT,CASSIQTTDTQYF
TRBV7-2,.,TRBJ2-7,TRBD2,TGTGCCAGCAGCTTAGCGGGGACTAGCGGGAGGCTTGAGGAGCAGTACTTC,CASSLAGTSGRLEEQYF
TRBV21-1,.,TRBJ1-5,.,TGTGCCAGCAGCAAAGAGAGCGACAGGGGGAACCTATATAGCAATCAGCCCCAGCATTTT,CASSKESDRGNLYSNQPQHF
TRBV7-9,.,TRBJ2-7,.,TGTGCCAGCAGGTCATACCGAGGCGGGGTCCTGGAGCAGTACTTC,CASRSYRGGVLEQYF
TRBV5-4,.,TRBJ2-5,TRBD2,TGTGCCAGCACGGGGGGAGGGCAGGGAAAAGGGGAGACCCAGTACTTC,CASTGGGQGKGETQYF
TRBV28,once,TRBJ2-7,.,TGTGCCAGCAGTTTCCACAGGGCGAGCTACGAGCAGTACTTC,CASSFHRASYEQYF
TRBV4-1,.,TRBJ2-7,.,TGCGCCAGCAGCCAAACCAAAACAGGCTACGAGCAGTACTTC,CASSQTKTGYEQYF
TRBV27,.,TRBJ2-1,.,TGTGCCAGCAGTTTTGGGGGGGCGCGTTACAATGAGCAGTTCTTC,CASSFGGARYNEQFF
TRBV9,.,TRBJ2-5,TRBD1,TGTGCCAGCAGCGCAGCCGGGACAGGGGTGGAGACCCAGTACTTC,CASSAAGTGVETQYF
TRBV19,.,TRBJ1-5,TRBD1,TGTGCCAGTGCCCAAACAGGGGGCGGCAATCAGCCCCAGCATTTT,CASAQTGGGNQPQHF
TRBV27,.,TRBJ2-7,TRBD2,TGTGCCAGCAGTACCCGCGGGGGGGAGCAGTACTTC,CASSTRGGEQYF
TRBV19,.,TRBJ2-2,.,TGTGCCAGTAGTCAGATACGGGACTCGAACACCGGGGAGCTGTTTTTT,CASSQIRDSNTGELFF
TRBV7-9,.,TRBJ2-7,TRBD2,TGTGCCAGCGGATCTAGCGGAAACGCCTACGAGCAGTACTTC,CASGSSGNAYEQYF
TRBV6-5,once,TRBJ2-1,TRBD2,TGTGCCAGCAGTTACTCTACTAGCGGGAATGAGCAGTTCTTC,CASSYSTSGNEQFF
TRBV4-1,.,TRBJ2-7,.,TGCGCCAGCAGCCAAGGGGCCCTACAGGCGGGGGAGCAGTACTTC,CASSQGALQAGEQYF
TRBV30,once,TRBJ1-2,.,TGTGCCTGGAGTGCCGGTCCAGCGGGCTACACCTTC,CAWSAGPAGYTF
TRBV11-2,.,TRBJ1-1,.,TGTGCCAGCAGAGACGGACTTTACACTGAAGCTTTCTTT,CASRDGLYTEAFF
TRBV20-1,.,TRBJ2-3,.,TGCAGTGCCAGTTCTTTCGGGACTCTGCCCACAGATACGCAGTATTTT,CSASSFGTLPTDTQYF
TRBV7-2,.,TRBJ1-2,.,TGTGCCAGCACCCCGGGGGGAAAGTTGATACATGGCTACACCTTC,CASTPGGKLIHGYTF
TRBV6-6,.,TRBJ2-2,TRBD2,TGTGCCAGCAGTTACATAGCGGGAGGGGGCACCGGGGAGCTGTTTTTT,CASSYIAGGGTGELFF
TRBV5-4,.,TRBJ2-6,TRBD1,TGTGCCAGCAGCCCCCCGACAGGGGGCCTCTCGGGGGCCAACGTCCTGACTTTC,CASSPPTGGLSGANVLTF
TRBV5-4,.,TRBJ1-5,.,TGTGCCAGCAGCTTGGACAGGGATGGGCCCCAGCATTTT,CASSLDRDGPQHF
TRBV4-1,.,TRBJ2-3,TRBD1,TGCGCCAGCAGCCAACGGGACAGAAGCACAGATACGCAGTATTTT,CASSQRDRSTDTQYF
TRBV9,.,TRBJ2-1,.,TGTGCCAGCAGCGGTCGGGGTTCGAAGGTACGCGATGAGCAGTTCTTC,CASSGRGSKVRDEQFF
TRBV4-2,few,TRBJ2-3,.,TGTGCCAGCAGCCAAGATTGGGGAGGAGGGGAGGATACGCAGTATTTT,CASSQDWGGGEDTQYF
TRBV6-5,.,TRBJ2-3,.,TGTGCCAGCAGTTACTCTGGGGGCAGGATCACAGATACGCAGTATTTT,CASSYSGGRITDTQYF
TRBV5-6,once,TRBJ1-4,TRBD1,TGTGCCAGCAGCCCTTCAGACAGGGGGCTTTTAACTAATGAAAAACTGTTTTTT,CASSPSDRGLLTNEKLFF
TRBV20-1,.,TRBJ2-5,.,TGCAGTGCTCGGTGGGAGACCCAGTACTTC,CSARWETQYF
TRBV18,.,TRBJ1-2,.,TGTGCCAGCTCACCACAGTTCGGCAAGGAGGTGGGGGGCTACACCTTC,CASSPQFGKEVGGYTF
TRBV3-1/TRBV3-2,.,TRBJ2-7,TRBD2,TGTGCCAGCAGCCAAGATGGGGGGAGGGGAACCTACGAGCAGTACTTC,CASSQDGGRGTYEQYF
TRBV11-1,.,TRBJ2-5,.,TGTGCCAGCAGCCCCCACCGCACAGGGTTTGGAGAGACCCAGTACTTC,CASSPHRTGFGETQYF
TRBV28,.,TRBJ1-5,.,TGTGCCAGCAGCCCTTCAGGGTTAACCAATCAGCCCCAGCATTTT,CASSPSGLTNQPQHF
TRBV11-3,.,TRBJ2-1,TRBD2,TGTGCCAGCAGCCCTACCCTTAGCGGGGGATACTCCTACAATGAGCAGTTCTTC,CASSPTLSGGYSYNEQFF
TRBV5-4,once,TRBJ2-7,.,TGTGCCAGCAGCCTTCCAGGGGTTCTGTACTTC,CASSLPGVLYF
TRBV7-3,.,TRBJ2-1,TRBD2,TGTGCCAGCAGCTTAACGGCGACTAGCGGCTACAATGAGCAGTTCTTC,CASSLTATSGYNEQFF
TRBV7-9,.,TRBJ2-3,TRBD2,TGTGCCAGCAGCCCCGCCGGGACTAGCGCCACAGATACGCAGTATTTT,CASSPAGTSATDTQYF
TRBV28,.,TRBJ2-7,TRBD2,TGTGCCAGCAGTTTGGGGGGGGTCTACGAGCAGTACTTC,CASSLGGVYEQYF
TRBV10-2,.,TRBJ2-7,TRBD1,TGCGCCAGCAGGGGGACAGGGGCCGAGCAGTACTTC,CASRGTGAEQYF
TRBV7-3,.,TRBJ2-3,.,TGTGCCAGCAGCCAAACTGGGCAGGGTACGCAGTATTTT,CASSQTGQGTQYF
TRBV2,.,TRBJ1-5,TRBD1,TGTGCCAGCAGTGGGGGACAGGTGGGGCAGCCCCAGCATTTT,CASSGGQVGQPQHF
TRBV29-1,.,TRBJ2-5,.,TGCAGCGTTTCAGGGGCCCAGGAGACCCAGTACTTC,CSVSGAQETQYF
TRBV24-1,.,TRBJ2-1,.,TGTGCCACCAGTGATTTGTTCGACGGCGGTGAGAATGAGCAGTTCTTC,CATSDLFDGGENEQFF
TRBV5-4,.,TRBJ1-3,.,TGTGCCAGCAGCCGACAGGACGAAAACACCATATATTTT,CASSRQDENTIYF
TRBV5-1,once,TRBJ1-3,.,TGCGCCAGCAGCTTAGGACAACAGGGCTTCTCTGGAAACACCATATATTTT,CASSLGQQGFSGNTIYF
TRBV27,few,TRBJ2-1,.,TGTGCCAGCAGTTTCGGTAGCGGATCCTACAATGAGCAGTTCTTC,CASSFGSGSYNEQFF